This T cell receptor beta chain was sequenced for a study of control samples from healthy donors and cancer patients. TCRdb keeps only in-frame clones here, not all; method: immunoSEQ multiplex PCR. The table lists under 150,000 clones, about 88% of them singletons. This TCR derives from a woman aged 65 to 85 in good health. The sequenced sample was blood.

This CDR3 is CASSRTSGGQETQYF. CDR3 bases: TGTGCCAGCAGCCGGACTAGCGGGGGCCAAGAGACCCAGTACTTC. The rearrangement joins TRBV5-4 to TRBJ2-5; 13 bases match TRBD2. V was clipped by 4 bases and J by 1 base; unmatched bases: 1. The CDR3 loop spans 15 amino acids. Germline assignment: CDR1 SGHNT and CDR2 YYREEE (reference sequence).